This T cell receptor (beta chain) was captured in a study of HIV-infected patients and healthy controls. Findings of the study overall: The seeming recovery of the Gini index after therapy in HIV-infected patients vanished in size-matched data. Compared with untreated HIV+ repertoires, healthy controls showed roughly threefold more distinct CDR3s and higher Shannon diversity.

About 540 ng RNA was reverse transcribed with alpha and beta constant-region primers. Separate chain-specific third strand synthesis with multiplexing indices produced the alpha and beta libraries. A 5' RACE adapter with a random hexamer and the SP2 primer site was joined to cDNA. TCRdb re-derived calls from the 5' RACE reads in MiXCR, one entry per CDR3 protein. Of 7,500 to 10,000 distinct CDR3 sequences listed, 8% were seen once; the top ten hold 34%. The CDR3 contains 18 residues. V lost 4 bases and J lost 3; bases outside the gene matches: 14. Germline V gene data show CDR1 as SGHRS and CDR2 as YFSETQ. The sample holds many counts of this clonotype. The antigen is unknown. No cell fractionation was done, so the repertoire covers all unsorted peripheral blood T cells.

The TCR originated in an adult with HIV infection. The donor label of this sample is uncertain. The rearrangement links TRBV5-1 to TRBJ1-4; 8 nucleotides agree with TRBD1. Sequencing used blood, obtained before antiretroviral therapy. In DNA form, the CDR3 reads TGCGCCAGCAGCGTCGTCCCCGTGGGGGACAGGTCTAATGAAAAACTGTTTTTT. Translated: CASSVVPVGDRSNEKLFF.